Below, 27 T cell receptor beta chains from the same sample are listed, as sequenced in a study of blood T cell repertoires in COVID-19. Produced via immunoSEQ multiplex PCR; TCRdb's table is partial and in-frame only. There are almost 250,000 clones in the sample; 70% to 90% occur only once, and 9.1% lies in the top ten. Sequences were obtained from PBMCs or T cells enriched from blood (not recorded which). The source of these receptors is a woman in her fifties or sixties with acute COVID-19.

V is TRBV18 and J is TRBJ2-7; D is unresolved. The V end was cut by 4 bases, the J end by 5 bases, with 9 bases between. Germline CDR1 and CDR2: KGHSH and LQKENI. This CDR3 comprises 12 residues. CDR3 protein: CASSRYSNEQYF. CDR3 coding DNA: TGTGCCAGCTCACGTTACAGCAACGAGCAGTACTTC.

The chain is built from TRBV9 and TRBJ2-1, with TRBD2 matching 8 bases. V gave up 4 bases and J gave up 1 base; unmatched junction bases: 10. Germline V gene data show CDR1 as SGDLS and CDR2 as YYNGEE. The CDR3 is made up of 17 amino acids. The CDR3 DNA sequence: TGTGCCAGCAGCACACGGGAGGGGGAGCCTTCCTACAATGAGCAGTTCTTC. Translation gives CASSTREGEPSYNEQFF.

In DNA form, the CDR3 reads TGCGCCAGCAGTCCCAGGGACAGGAGAACACAGAACACCGGGGAGCTGTTTTTT. It translates to CASSPRDRRTQNTGELFF. V is TRBV23-1 and J is TRBJ2-2, with 8 bases matching TRBD1. TRBV23-1 is sorted into the ORF group, with uncertain function. The CDR3 covers 18 residues. V lost 4 bases and J lost 1; bases outside the gene matches: 11.

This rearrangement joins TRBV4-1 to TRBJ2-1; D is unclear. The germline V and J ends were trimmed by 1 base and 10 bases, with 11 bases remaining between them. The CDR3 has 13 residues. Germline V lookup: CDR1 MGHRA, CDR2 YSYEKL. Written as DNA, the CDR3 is TGCGCCAGCAGCCAAGGCCTATGGTTGGAGCAGTTCTTC. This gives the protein CASSQGLWLEQFF.

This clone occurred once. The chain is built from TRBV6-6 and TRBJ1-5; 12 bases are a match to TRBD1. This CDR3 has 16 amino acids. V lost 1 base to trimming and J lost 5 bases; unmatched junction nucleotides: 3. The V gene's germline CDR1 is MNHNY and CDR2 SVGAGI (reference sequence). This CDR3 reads CASSYLGTGGDQPQHF. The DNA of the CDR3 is TGTGCCAGCAGTTACTTAGGGACAGGGGGCGATCAGCCCCAGCATTTT.

CDR3 coding DNA: TGTGCCAGCAGCTTAGCCCTAAGGTCCGCGAGACAGGGGTCTGACAATGAGCAGTTCTTC. It is translated as CASSLALRSARQGSDNEQFF. The V gene is TRBV7-8, the J gene TRBJ2-1; 8 bases line up with TRBD1. Germline V lookup: CDR1 SGHVS, CDR2 FQNEAQ. Losses at the gene ends were 0 bases for V and 5 bases for J; bases not matched to a gene: 18. CDR3 length: 20 amino acids.

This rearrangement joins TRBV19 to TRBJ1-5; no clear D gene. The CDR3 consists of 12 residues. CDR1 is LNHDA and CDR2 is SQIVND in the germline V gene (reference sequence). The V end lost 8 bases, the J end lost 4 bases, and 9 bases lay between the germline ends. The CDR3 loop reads CASRGSNQPQHF. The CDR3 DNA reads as TGTGCCAGTCGAGGGTCGAATCAGCCCCAGCATTTT.

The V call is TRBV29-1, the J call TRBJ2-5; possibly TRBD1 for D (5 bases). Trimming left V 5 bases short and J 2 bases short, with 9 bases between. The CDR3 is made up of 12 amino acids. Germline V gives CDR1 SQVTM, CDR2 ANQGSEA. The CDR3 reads CSVSDRQETQYF. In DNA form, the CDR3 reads TGCAGCGTTTCAGACAGACAAGAGACCCAGTACTTC. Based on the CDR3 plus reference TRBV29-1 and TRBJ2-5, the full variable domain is SAVISQKPSRDICQRGTSLTIQCQVDSQVTMMFWYRQQPGQSLTLIATANQGSEATYESGFVIDKFPISRPNLTFSTLTVSNMSPEDSSIYLCSVSDRQETQYFGPGTRLLVL.

CDR3 DNA sequence: TGCGCCAGCAGCCAGGTCCCCGGGACTAGCGGGGTCTACAATGAGCAGTTCTTC. Its protein is CASSQVPGTSGVYNEQFF. The gene calls are TRBV4-3 and TRBJ2-1, with 13 bases fitting TRBD2. V shed 3 bases and J 3 bases; nucleotides not matched to a gene: 8. Germline values: CDR1 LGHNA, CDR2 YSLEER. The CDR3 extends over 18 amino acids.

The CDR3 region has the DNA TGTGCCAGCAGTTCCCCGGAGCGGGGCCTCTCCTACGAGCAGTACTTC. Encoded protein: CASSSPERGLSYEQYF. The V and J genes are TRBV6-2 or TRBV6-3 and TRBJ2-7; 7 bases fit TRBD2. Germline CDR1 and CDR2: MNHEY and SVGEGT. The V gene end was trimmed by 4 bases and the J gene end by 0 bases; junction bases not matched to a gene: 9. This CDR3 spans 16 amino acids.

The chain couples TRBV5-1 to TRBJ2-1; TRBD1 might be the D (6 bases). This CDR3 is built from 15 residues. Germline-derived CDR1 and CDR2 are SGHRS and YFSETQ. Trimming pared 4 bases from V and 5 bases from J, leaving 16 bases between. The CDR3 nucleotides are TGCGCCAGCAGCGGAGACAGGCCGGGCCACAATGAGCAGTTCTTC. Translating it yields CASSGDRPGHNEQFF. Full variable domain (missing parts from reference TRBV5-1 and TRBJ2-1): KAGVTQTPRYLIKTRGQQVTLSCSPISGHRSVSWYQQTPGQGLQFLFEYFSETQRNKGNFPGRFSGRQFSNSRSEMNVSTLELGDSALYLCASSGDRPGHNEQFFGPGTRLTVL.

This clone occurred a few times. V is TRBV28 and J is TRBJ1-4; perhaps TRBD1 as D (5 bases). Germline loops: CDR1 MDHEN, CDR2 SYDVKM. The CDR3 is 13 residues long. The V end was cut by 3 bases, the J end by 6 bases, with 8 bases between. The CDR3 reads CASSFDRYEKLFF. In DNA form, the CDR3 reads TGTGCCAGCAGTTTTGACAGATATGAAAAACTGTTTTTT.

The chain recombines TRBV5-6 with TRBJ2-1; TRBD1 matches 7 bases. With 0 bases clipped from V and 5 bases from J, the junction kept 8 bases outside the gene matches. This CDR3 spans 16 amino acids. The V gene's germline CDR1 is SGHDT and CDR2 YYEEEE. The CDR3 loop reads CASSLVGGRTNNEQFF. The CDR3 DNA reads TGTGCCAGCAGCTTGGTAGGGGGCCGGACGAACAATGAGCAGTTCTTC. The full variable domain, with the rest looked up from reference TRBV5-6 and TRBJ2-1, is DAGVTQSPTHLIKTRGQQVTLRCSPKSGHDTVSWYQQALGQGPQFIFQYYEEEERQRGNFPDRFSGHQFPNYSSELNVNALLLGDSALYLCASSLVGGRTNNEQFFGPGTRLTVL.

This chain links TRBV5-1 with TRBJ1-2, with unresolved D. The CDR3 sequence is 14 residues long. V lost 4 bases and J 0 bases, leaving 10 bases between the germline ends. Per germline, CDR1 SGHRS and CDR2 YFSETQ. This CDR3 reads CASSNGEPNYGYTF. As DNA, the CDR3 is TGCGCCAGCAGCAATGGAGAGCCTAACTATGGCTACACCTTC.

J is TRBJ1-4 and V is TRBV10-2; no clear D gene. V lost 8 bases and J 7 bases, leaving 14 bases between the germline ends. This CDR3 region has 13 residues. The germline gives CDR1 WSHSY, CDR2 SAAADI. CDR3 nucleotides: TGCGCCAGCTCGGACGGGAGGCGTGAAAAACTGTTTTTT. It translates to CASSDGRREKLFF.

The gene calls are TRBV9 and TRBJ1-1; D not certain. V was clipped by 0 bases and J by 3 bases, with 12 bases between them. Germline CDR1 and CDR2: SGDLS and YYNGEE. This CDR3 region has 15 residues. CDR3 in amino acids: CASSVAGSSDTEAFF. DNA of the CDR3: TGTGCCAGCAGCGTAGCGGGGAGTTCGGACACTGAAGCTTTCTTT.

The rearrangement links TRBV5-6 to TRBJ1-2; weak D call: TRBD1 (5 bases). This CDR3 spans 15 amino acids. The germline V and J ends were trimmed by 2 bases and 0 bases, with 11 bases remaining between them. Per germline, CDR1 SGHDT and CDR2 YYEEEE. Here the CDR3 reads CASSFVQAANYGYTF. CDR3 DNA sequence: TGTGCCAGCAGCTTCGTACAGGCAGCTAACTATGGCTACACCTTC.

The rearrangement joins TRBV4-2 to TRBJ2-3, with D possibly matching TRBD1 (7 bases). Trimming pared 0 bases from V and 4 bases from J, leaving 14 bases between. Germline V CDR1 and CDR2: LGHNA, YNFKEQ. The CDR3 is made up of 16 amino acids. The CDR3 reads CASSQEGGRGSDTQYF. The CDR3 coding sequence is TGTGCCAGCAGCCAAGAAGGGGGCCGGGGGTCAGATACGCAGTATTTT.

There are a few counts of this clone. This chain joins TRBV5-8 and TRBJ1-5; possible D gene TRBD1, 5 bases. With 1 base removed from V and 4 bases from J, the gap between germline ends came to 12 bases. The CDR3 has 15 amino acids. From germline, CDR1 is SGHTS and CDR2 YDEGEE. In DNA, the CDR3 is TGTGCCAGCAGCTTGACCGGGGCGGGGAATCAGCCCCAGCATTTT. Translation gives CASSLTGAGNQPQHF.

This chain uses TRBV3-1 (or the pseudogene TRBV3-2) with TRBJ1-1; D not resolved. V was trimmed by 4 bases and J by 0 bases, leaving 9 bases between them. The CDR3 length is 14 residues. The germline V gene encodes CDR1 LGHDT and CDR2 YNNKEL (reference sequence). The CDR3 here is CASSLFLMNTEAFF. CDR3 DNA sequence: TGTGCCAGCAGCCTATTCCTTATGAACACTGAAGCTTTCTTT.

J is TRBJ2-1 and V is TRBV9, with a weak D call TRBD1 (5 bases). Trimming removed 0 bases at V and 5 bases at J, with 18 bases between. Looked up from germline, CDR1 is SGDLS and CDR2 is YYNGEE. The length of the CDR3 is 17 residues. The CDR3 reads CASSVGGQAHIDNEQFF. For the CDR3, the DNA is TGTGCCAGCAGCGTAGGGGGCCAAGCACATATAGACAATGAGCAGTTCTTC.

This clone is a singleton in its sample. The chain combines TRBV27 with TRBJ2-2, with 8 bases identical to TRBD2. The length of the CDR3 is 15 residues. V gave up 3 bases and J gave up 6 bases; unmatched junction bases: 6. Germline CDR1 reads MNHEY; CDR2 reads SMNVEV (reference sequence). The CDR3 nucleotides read TGTGCCAGCAGTTTGGGGACTAGTTCCCCCGGGGAGCTGTTTTTT. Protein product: CASSLGTSSPGELFF.

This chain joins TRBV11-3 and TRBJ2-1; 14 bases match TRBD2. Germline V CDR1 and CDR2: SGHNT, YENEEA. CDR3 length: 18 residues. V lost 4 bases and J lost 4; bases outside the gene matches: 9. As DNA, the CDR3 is TGTGCCAGCAGCTCGCCCGGACTAGCGGGGGGTCCATACAATGAGCAGTTCTTC. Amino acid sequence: CASSSPGLAGGPYNEQFF.

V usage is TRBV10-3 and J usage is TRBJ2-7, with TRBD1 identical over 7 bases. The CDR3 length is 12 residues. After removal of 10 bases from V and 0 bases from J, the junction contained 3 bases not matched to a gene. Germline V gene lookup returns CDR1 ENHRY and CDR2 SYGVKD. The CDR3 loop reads CATQGDSYEQYF. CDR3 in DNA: TGTGCCACTCAGGGGGACTCCTACGAGCAGTACTTC.

The CDR3 nucleotides read TGTGCCAGCAGCTCCGGACAGGCTCAAGAGACCCAGTACTTC. The encoded protein is CASSSGQAQETQYF. The V and J genes are TRBV5-8 and TRBJ2-5; 7 bases are a match to TRBD1. The germline CDR1 and CDR2 sequences are SGHTS and YDEGEE. Trimming at V came to 3 bases and at J to 2 bases, leaving 4 bases not matched to a gene. The CDR3 runs to 14 residues.

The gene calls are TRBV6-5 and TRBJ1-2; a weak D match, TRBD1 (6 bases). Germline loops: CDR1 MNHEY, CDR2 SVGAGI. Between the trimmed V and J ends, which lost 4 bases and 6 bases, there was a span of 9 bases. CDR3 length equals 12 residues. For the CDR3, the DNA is TGTGCCAGCAGTTCTTACAGGGATGGCTACACCTTC. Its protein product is CASSSYRDGYTF.

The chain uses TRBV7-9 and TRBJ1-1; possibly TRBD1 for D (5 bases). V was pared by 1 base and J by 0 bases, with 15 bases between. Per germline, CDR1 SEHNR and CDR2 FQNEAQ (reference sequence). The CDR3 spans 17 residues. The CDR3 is CASSLVIGPGLNTEAFF. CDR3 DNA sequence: TGTGCCAGCAGCTTAGTGATCGGGCCAGGGCTGAACACTGAAGCTTTCTTT. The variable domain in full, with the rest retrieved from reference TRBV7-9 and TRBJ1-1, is DTGVSQNPRHKITKRGQNVTFRCDPISEHNRLYWYRQTLGQGPEFLTYFQNEAQLEKSRLLSDRFSAERPKGSFSTLEIQRTEQGDSAMYLCASSLVIGPGLNTEAFFGQGTRLTVV.